Presented here are 27 T cell receptor beta chains from one specimen sequenced in a study of blood T cell repertoires in COVID-19. Sequencing used immunoSEQ multiplex PCR; TCRdb keeps in-frame clones, though not all of them. The profile covers some 94,000 clones, with 80% to 90% appearing a single time and roughly 15% taken by the ten largest. The specimen sequenced was peripheral blood. The receptors were sampled from a human donor in a cohort sampled during active COVID-19.

J is TRBJ1-5 and V is TRBV23-1; no definite D call. TRBV23-1 qualifies as an ORF whose function is uncertain. This CDR3 has 15 amino acids. Trimming stripped 2 bases from V and 0 bases from J, with 8 bases between. The CDR3 loop is CASSQTLHSNQPQHF. The CDR3 DNA is TGCGCCAGCAGTCAAACCTTACATAGCAATCAGCCCCAGCATTTT.

The chain is built from TRBV6-5 and TRBJ2-5; D call uncertain. Per the germline V gene, CDR1 is MNHEY and CDR2 is SVGAGI. Between the trimmed V and J ends, which lost 5 bases and 13 bases, there was a span of 17 bases. This CDR3 comprises 12 residues. CDR3 loop: CASSPLGLTAYF. The CDR3 DNA reads as TGTGCCAGCAGTCCTCTTGGGCTCACTGCGTACTTC.

This sequence joins TRBV6-5 and TRBJ2-1; 7 bases align to TRBD1. This CDR3 contains 13 residues. The germline V gene encodes CDR1 MNHEY and CDR2 SVGAGI. V dropped 8 bases and J dropped 9; count of bases not matched to a gene: 10. CDR3 protein: CASSDRAVGEQFF. In DNA, the CDR3 is TGTGCCAGCTCTGACAGGGCGGTAGGTGAGCAGTTCTTC.

Concerning this clone: Other DNA sequences in this sample translate to the same CDR3. The CDR3 sequence is CASSLSSYNEQFF. Here the CDR3 DNA reads TGTGCCAGCAGTTTGAGCTCCTACAATGAGCAGTTCTTC. V usage is TRBV27 and J usage is TRBJ2-1; D uncertain. Germline CDR1 MNHEY, CDR2 SMNVEV (reference sequence). V lost 3 bases and J 0 bases, leaving 3 bases between the germline ends. The CDR3 length is 13 residues.

The chain has TRBV7-9 and TRBJ1-1; 8 bases align to TRBD1. Germline CDR1 and CDR2: SEHNR and FQNEAQ (reference sequence). With 5 bases clipped from V and 4 bases from J, the junction kept 9 bases outside the gene matches. The CDR3 loop spans 15 amino acids. The CDR3 DNA follows: TGTGCCAGCAGCACACAGGGGGGGGCTGGCACTGAAGCTTTCTTT. Translated: CASSTQGGAGTEAFF.

The chain uses TRBV10-1 and TRBJ2-1, with 12 nucleotides matching TRBD2. V shed 2 bases and J 7 bases; nucleotides not matched to a gene: 6. Per germline, CDR1 WNHNN and CDR2 SYGVQD (reference sequence). The CDR3 is 16 amino acids. The CDR3 region has the DNA TGCGCCAGCAGTGAGCCCACTAGCGGGGGGTTTAATGAGCAGTTCTTC. Protein: CASSEPTSGGFNEQFF.

The chain couples TRBV28 to TRBJ2-2, with 11 bases that match TRBD2. J was trimmed by 1 base and V by 8 bases; bases with no gene match: 6. CDR3 length equals 16 residues. From germline, CDR1 is MDHEN and CDR2 SYDVKM. DNA of the CDR3: TGTGCCAGCGGACCCGGGACTAGCGGGAACACCGGGGAGCTGTTTTTT. This translates into CASGPGTSGNTGELFF. Drawing the rest from reference TRBV28 and TRBJ2-2, the complete variable domain is DVKVTQSSRYLVKRTGEKVFLECVQDMDHENMFWYRQDPGLGLRLIYFSYDVKMKEKGDIPEGYSVSREKKERFSLILESASTNQTSMYLCASGPGTSGNTGELFFGEGSRLTVL.

This chain joins TRBV30 and TRBJ1-3; 7 nucleotides match TRBD1. J lost 4 bases, V lost 2 bases, and 5 bases had no gene match. The CDR3 is made up of 14 amino acids. Germline CDR1 and CDR2: GTSNPN and SVGIG (reference sequence). The CDR3 nucleotides read TGTGCCTGGAGTAGAGGACAGGCGGGAAACACCATATATTTT. This encodes CAWSRGQAGNTIYF.

The rearrangement links TRBV5-4 to TRBJ1-1; D might be TRBD1 (5 bases). The CDR3 length is 13 residues. Trimming took off 2 bases at V and 0 bases at J, with 5 bases between the two ends. Germline loops: CDR1 SGHNT, CDR2 YYREEE (reference sequence). This chain's CDR3 is CASSFRVNTEAFF. The CDR3 DNA sequence: TGTGCCAGCAGCTTCAGGGTGAACACTGAAGCTTTCTTT.

The chain joins TRBV2 to TRBJ1-5; tentative D call: TRBD1 (5 bases). Trimming removed 8 bases at V and 0 bases at J, with 14 bases between. CDR3 length equals 15 residues. Germline CDR1 SNHLY, CDR2 FYNNEI. DNA for the CDR3: TGTGCCAGCGTAGGACAAATGAATAGCAATCAGCCCCAGCATTTT. This sequence encodes CASVGQMNSNQPQHF.

The rearrangement links TRBV4-1 to TRBJ1-5; no clear D. This CDR3 is 17 amino acids long. The V gene's germline CDR1 is MGHRA and CDR2 YSYEKL. V shed 0 bases and J shed 4 bases, with 16 bases lying between them. CDR3 DNA sequence: TGCGCCAGCAGCCAAGATCCTATGGGGAGACTAAATCAGCCCCAGCATTTT. It is translated as CASSQDPMGRLNQPQHF.

J is TRBJ1-2 and V is TRBV5-4; no clear D gene. CDR3 length: 13 amino acids. The germline V gene encodes CDR1 SGHNT and CDR2 YYREEE (reference sequence). V gave up 0 bases and J gave up 8 bases, with 11 bases separating them. CDR3 in DNA: TGTGCCAGCAGCTTGGCCGGGATAGGAGGCTACACCTTC. As protein: CASSLAGIGGYTF.

The chain uses TRBV3-1 (or the pseudogene TRBV3-2) and TRBJ2-3; TRBD2 matches 12 bases. This CDR3 has 16 amino acids. V shed 7 bases, J shed 4 bases, and the junction held 9 bases outside the gene matches. CDR1 is LGHDT and CDR2 is YNNKEL in the germline V gene (reference sequence). For the CDR3, the DNA is TGTGCCAGCAATCCTAGCGGGGGGGCCGGGGCAGATACGCAGTATTTT. As protein: CASNPSGGAGADTQYF.

This chain connects TRBV27 to TRBJ2-1, with 9 positions matching TRBD2. V was clipped by 5 bases and J by 4 bases; unmatched bases: 15. The CDR3 has 18 residues. Germline-derived CDR1 and CDR2 are MNHEY and SMNVEV (reference sequence). In DNA form, the CDR3 reads TGTGCCAGCAGTCCCGAGGGGCTAGCGGGGATTTCTTACAATGAGCAGTTCTTC. Its translation: CASSPEGLAGISYNEQFF.

CDR3 residues: CAINMRAGLHTEAFF. The CDR3 coding sequence is TGTGCCATTAATATGCGGGCCGGCCTCCACACTGAAGCTTTCTTT. The chain carries TRBV10-3 and TRBJ1-1, with no clear D. V gave up 9 bases and J gave up 3 bases, with 20 bases separating them. Germline V gene lookup returns CDR1 ENHRY and CDR2 SYGVKD. The CDR3 is made up of 15 amino acids.

This chain connects TRBV29-1 to TRBJ2-5; 9 bases map to TRBD2. The J segment lost 0 bases and the V segment lost 7 bases, leaving 6 bases of the junction unmatched. Germline V CDR1 and CDR2: SQVTM, ANQGSEA. The CDR3 is 14 residues long. As DNA, the CDR3 is TGCAGCGGTTCTAGCGGGGTGTACCAAGAGACCCAGTACTTC. Amino acids: CSGSSGVYQETQYF.

This clone has just a few counts. DNA for the CDR3: TGCGCCAGCAGCTTGGCGGGGGTTGGATCACCCCTCCACTTT. The encoded protein is CASSLAGVGSPLHF. This chain joins TRBV5-1 and TRBJ1-6, with D perhaps TRBD1 (5 bases). The CDR3 extends over 14 amino acids. V lost 0 bases, J lost 10 bases, and 11 bases lay in between. In germline, CDR1 is SGHRS, CDR2 YFSETQ.

This clone was seen a handful of times. This chain connects TRBV2 to TRBJ2-7, with TRBD1 as a possible D gene (5 bases). V was trimmed by 1 base and J by 9 bases, leaving 10 bases between them. Germline CDR1 and CDR2: SNHLY and FYNNEI. The CDR3 has 12 amino acids. The CDR3 loop reads CASSEVGQAQYF. The DNA of the CDR3 is TGTGCCAGCAGTGAAGTGGGGCAGGCGCAGTACTTC.

The CDR3 sequence is CASSPWTSGTDTQYF. The DNA of the CDR3 is TGTGCCAGCAGCCCCTGGACTAGCGGCACAGATACGCAGTATTTT. The chain couples TRBV7-2 to TRBJ2-3; 9 bases line up with TRBD2. The CDR3 spans 15 residues. The germline CDR1 and CDR2 sequences are SGHTA and FQGNSA. Trimming removed 5 bases from V and 1 base from J; junction bases left unmatched: 4.

This chain connects TRBV28 to TRBJ1-5, with D possibly matching TRBD1 (5 bases). There are 16 residues in the CDR3. Trimming stripped 3 bases from V and 0 bases from J, with 12 bases between. Germline CDR1 is MDHEN and CDR2 is SYDVKM. The CDR3 reads CASSLYGGGSNQPQHF. The DNA for the CDR3 is TGTGCCAGCAGTTTGTACGGGGGGGGTAGCAATCAGCCCCAGCATTTT.

V and J are TRBV7-3 and TRBJ1-2; 10 bases align to TRBD1. After removal of 5 bases from V and 5 bases from J, the junction contained 8 bases not matched to a gene. The CDR3 is made up of 15 amino acids. Germline-derived CDR1 and CDR2 are SGHTA and FQGTGA. The CDR3 spells CASSRIGTGVYGYTF. Written as DNA, the CDR3 is TGTGCCAGCAGCAGGATCGGGACAGGGGTATATGGCTACACCTTC.

This chain connects TRBV5-4 to TRBJ1-2; possible D gene TRBD1, 6 bases. V lost 0 bases and J 4 bases, leaving 10 bases between the germline ends. CDR3 size: 14 residues. CDR1 and CDR2 from the germline V gene are SGHNT and YYREEE (reference sequence). CDR3: CASSLAGALYGYTF. In DNA form, the CDR3 reads TGTGCCAGCAGCTTGGCAGGGGCCCTCTATGGCTACACCTTC.

The chain is built from TRBV11-3 and TRBJ2-3, with 10 nucleotides matching TRBD1. Germline V gene data show CDR1 as SGHNT and CDR2 as YENEEA. Losses at the gene ends were 9 bases for V and 5 bases for J; bases not matched to a gene: 8. The CDR3 totals 14 residues. The CDR3 DNA sequence: TGTGCCAGTGCCAGGACAGGGGGGGGAGATACGCAGTATTTT. As protein: CASARTGGGDTQYF.

This clone occurred once. The rearrangement uses TRBV5-4 and TRBJ1-1, with a possible D match to TRBD1 (5 bases). Germline V gene data show CDR1 as SGHNT and CDR2 as YYREEE (reference sequence). Trimming took 1 base from V and 0 from J, leaving 13 bases between them. This CDR3 is 16 amino acids long. The chain's CDR3 is CASSLQGISMNTEAFF. CDR3 nucleotides: TGTGCCAGCAGCTTGCAGGGTATCTCGATGAACACTGAAGCTTTCTTT.

This clone has only one observation. The V gene is TRBV7-8, the J gene TRBJ1-3; TRBD1 might be the D (5 bases). The germline V gene has CDR1 SGHVS and CDR2 FQNEAQ. CDR3 length equals 16 residues. V was shortened by 2 bases and J by 0 bases, with 11 bases between the two germline ends. The CDR3 sequence is CASSLLQESSGNTIYF. As DNA, the CDR3 is TGTGCCAGCAGCTTACTACAGGAGAGCTCTGGAAACACCATATATTTT.

The gene calls are TRBV13 and TRBJ2-1; TRBD2 matches at 13 bases. Per the germline V gene, CDR1 is PRHDT and CDR2 is FYEKMQ (reference sequence). The CDR3 is 17 amino acids. Trimming at V came to 2 bases and at J to 4 bases, leaving 5 bases not matched to a gene. The CDR3 loop reads CASSLRTSGGGYNEQFF. The CDR3 DNA is TGTGCCAGCAGCTTAAGGACTAGCGGGGGTGGGTACAATGAGCAGTTCTTC.

The CDR3 loop is CAISRVLNYGYTF. The CDR3 nucleotides are TGTGCCATCAGCCGGGTCCTTAACTATGGCTACACCTTC. The rearrangement uses TRBV10-3 and TRBJ1-2; D is uncertain. Germline V gene sequence: CDR1 ENHRY, CDR2 SYGVKD. V lost 6 bases, J lost 1 base, and 9 bases lay in between. This CDR3 has 13 amino acids.